This is a list of T cell receptor beta chains from one sample in a study of brain T cells in children with intractable seizures. The repertoire was sequenced with immunoSEQ multiplex PCR; TCRdb's copy has only in-frame clones and lacks some. The sample holds about 340,000 clones, about 93% seen once. Sample: peripheral blood, taken less than 6 months after surgery. The receptors originated from a boy younger than two with tuberous sclerosis and intractable seizures. Both conserved end residues are part of each CDR3. Fields, in order: V gene, D gene, J gene, clone size, CDR3 protein, CDR3 DNA. The D gene is left open where the match is weak. Size is stated for part of the rows, as once, few or many counts, or as a class when the clone is expanded.

v_call: TRBV10-3
d_call: NA
j_call: TRBJ2-5
clone_size: NA
cdr3_aa: CAIGQGGQETQYF
cdr3_nt: TGTGCCATCGGACAGGGAGGGCAAGAGACCCAGTACTTC

v_call: TRBV21-1
d_call: NA
j_call: TRBJ1-3
clone_size: few
cdr3_aa: CASPMASGNTIYF
cdr3_nt: TGTGCCAGCCCTATGGCCTCTGGAAACACCATATATTTT

v_call: TRBV7-9
d_call: NA
j_call: TRBJ1-1
clone_size: NA
cdr3_aa: CASSLFPRGRSILAEAFF
cdr3_nt: TGTGCCAGCAGCTTGTTCCCCCGGGGGCGTTCAATTTTAGCTGAAGCTTTCTTT

v_call: TRBV27
d_call: NA
j_call: TRBJ1-1
clone_size: NA
cdr3_aa: CASSLLEGMGTEAFF
cdr3_nt: TGTGCCAGCAGTTTATTAGAGGGGATGGGTACTGAAGCTTTCTTT

v_call: TRBV3-1/TRBV3-2
d_call: TRBD1
j_call: TRBJ1-1
clone_size: few
cdr3_aa: CASSHGQGARTEAFF
cdr3_nt: TGTGCCAGCAGTCACGGGCAGGGGGCGAGGACTGAAGCTTTCTTT

v_call: TRBV25-1
d_call: NA
j_call: TRBJ2-5
clone_size: NA
cdr3_aa: CASSKETQYF
cdr3_nt: TGTGCCAGCAGTAAAGAGACCCAGTACTTC

v_call: TRBV11-2
d_call: TRBD1
j_call: TRBJ2-3
clone_size: once
cdr3_aa: CASSFRDRGLDTQYF
cdr3_nt: TGTGCCAGCAGCTTCCGGGACAGGGGTTTGGATACGCAGTATTTT

v_call: TRBV5-6
d_call: TRBD1
j_call: TRBJ2-2
clone_size: NA
cdr3_aa: CASSLRTGGSTGELFF
cdr3_nt: TGTGCCAGCAGCCTTAGGACAGGGGGGTCCACCGGGGAGCTGTTTTTT

v_call: TRBV7-9
d_call: TRBD1
j_call: TRBJ2-1
clone_size: NA
cdr3_aa: CASSLDGKDRDEQFF
cdr3_nt: TGTGCCAGCAGCTTAGATGGGAAGGACAGGGATGAGCAGTTCTTC

v_call: TRBV11-3
d_call: TRBD1
j_call: TRBJ1-1
clone_size: NA
cdr3_aa: CASSLRTGRYTEAFF
cdr3_nt: TGTGCCAGCAGCCTGAGGACAGGGAGATACACTGAAGCTTTCTTT

v_call: TRBV20-1
d_call: TRBD2
j_call: TRBJ2-3
clone_size: NA
cdr3_aa: CSASGIAGGRADTQYF
cdr3_nt: TGCAGTGCTAGTGGGATAGCGGGGGGGCGGGCAGATACGCAGTATTTT

v_call: TRBV13
d_call: TRBD1
j_call: TRBJ2-7
clone_size: NA
cdr3_aa: CASSKAGGAWGNEQYF
cdr3_nt: TGTGCCAGCAGCAAAGCAGGGGGCGCGTGGGGGAACGAGCAGTACTTC

v_call: TRBV2
d_call: TRBD1
j_call: TRBJ1-6
clone_size: NA
cdr3_aa: CASSEGQGANSPLHF
cdr3_nt: TGTGCCAGCAGTGAGGGACAGGGGGCAAATTCACCCCTCCACTTT

v_call: TRBV3-1/TRBV3-2
d_call: NA
j_call: TRBJ2-4
clone_size: NA
cdr3_aa: CASSQGPQLTFKNIQYF
cdr3_nt: TGTGCCAGCAGCCAAGGTCCACAGTTGACTTTTAAAAACATTCAGTACTTC

v_call: TRBV6-1
d_call: TRBD2
j_call: TRBJ2-3
clone_size: NA
cdr3_aa: CASSEQWTSGLTDTQYF
cdr3_nt: TGTGCCAGCAGTGAACAATGGACTAGCGGGCTGACAGATACGCAGTATTTT

v_call: TRBV12-5
d_call: NA
j_call: TRBJ2-5
clone_size: NA
cdr3_aa: CASGLRDWGRETQYF
cdr3_nt: TGTGCTAGTGGTTTGCGGGACTGGGGGAGGGAGACCCAGTACTTC

v_call: TRBV29-1
d_call: TRBD2
j_call: TRBJ2-1
clone_size: NA
cdr3_aa: CSVETSGGASEQFF
cdr3_nt: TGCAGCGTTGAGACTAGCGGGGGGGCCAGTGAGCAGTTCTTC

v_call: TRBV28
d_call: NA
j_call: TRBJ1-5
clone_size: once
cdr3_aa: CASSLYGGSGAGNQPQHF
cdr3_nt: TGTGCCAGCAGTTTATACGGGGGATCCGGGGCTGGTAATCAGCCCCAGCATTTT

v_call: TRBV3-1/TRBV3-2
d_call: NA
j_call: TRBJ2-1
clone_size: NA
cdr3_aa: CASSQEVGGANNEQFF
cdr3_nt: TGTGCCAGCAGCCAAGAGGTGGGGGGGGCCAACAATGAGCAGTTCTTC

v_call: TRBV2
d_call: TRBD2
j_call: TRBJ2-2
clone_size: medium-sized
cdr3_aa: CASSVPSGGALTGELFF
cdr3_nt: TGTGCCAGCAGTGTTCCTAGCGGGGGGGCTTTGACCGGGGAGCTGTTTTTT

v_call: TRBV5-1
d_call: TRBD2
j_call: TRBJ2-5
clone_size: NA
cdr3_aa: CASSFAAGGGETQYF
cdr3_nt: TGCGCCAGCAGCTTCGCAGCGGGGGGCGGCGAGACCCAGTACTTC

v_call: TRBV27
d_call: TRBD2
j_call: TRBJ2-1
clone_size: NA
cdr3_aa: CASGPGTSGMSSYNEQFF
cdr3_nt: TGTGCCAGCGGCCCTGGGACTAGCGGGATGAGCTCCTACAATGAGCAGTTCTTC

v_call: TRBV5-1
d_call: TRBD1
j_call: TRBJ2-7
clone_size: NA
cdr3_aa: CASSLAFGTGSASSYEQYF
cdr3_nt: TGCGCCAGCAGCTTGGCTTTTGGGACAGGGAGCGCCAGTTCCTACGAGCAGTACTTC

v_call: TRBV20-1
d_call: TRBD1
j_call: TRBJ1-5
clone_size: few
cdr3_aa: CSASGVDRGNQPQHF
cdr3_nt: TGCAGTGCTAGTGGGGTTGACAGGGGCAATCAGCCCCAGCATTTT

v_call: TRBV15
d_call: NA
j_call: TRBJ2-3
clone_size: NA
cdr3_aa: CATSRDLKTDTQYF
cdr3_nt: TGTGCCACCAGCAGAGATTTAAAAACAGATACGCAGTATTTT

v_call: TRBV15
d_call: NA
j_call: TRBJ2-7
clone_size: NA
cdr3_aa: CATSQDYGQSYYEQYF
cdr3_nt: TGTGCCACCAGCCAGGACTACGGACAGTCCTACTACGAGCAGTACTTC

v_call: TRBV6-1
d_call: NA
j_call: TRBJ2-2
clone_size: NA
cdr3_aa: CASSLRSTGTGELFF
cdr3_nt: TGTGCCAGCAGCCTAAGGTCAACGGGGACCGGGGAGCTGTTTTTT

v_call: TRBV5-1
d_call: TRBD1
j_call: TRBJ2-1
clone_size: NA
cdr3_aa: CASSSPTPGQGWNEQFF
cdr3_nt: TGCGCCAGCAGCTCCCCGACACCGGGACAGGGTTGGAATGAGCAGTTCTTC

v_call: TRBV21-1
d_call: NA
j_call: TRBJ2-7
clone_size: few
cdr3_aa: CASSNGTGFFYEQYF
cdr3_nt: TGTGCCAGCAGCAACGGGACAGGGTTTTTTTACGAGCAGTACTTC